This T cell receptor (beta chain) is drawn from a study of cytomegalovirus exposure and HLA in healthy donors (dated by TCRdb to between 2016 and 2019). Looking at the study overall: An earlier analysis of 587 of the donors reported approximately 280 Gb of sequence data and around 110 million unique TCR beta sequences obtained from approximately 180 million T cells. Roughly 320 gigabases of sequencing data and around 80 million unique TCR sequences made up an early release that covered some 640 HLA-typed donors. Of the 300 to 500 genotyped donors, 80% to 90% were placed in the genetic ancestry cluster associated with self-reported Caucasian donors. The study aimed to test whether signatures of past pathogen exposure could be identified by cataloging public T cell receptors. Using immunosequencing, the study profiled T cell repertoires from approximately 700 subjects and related those repertoires to cytomegalovirus serostatus. In addition to the first cohort of hundreds of subjects, a separate validation cohort of 120 different subjects was used. To predict cytomegalovirus infection status, the study combined high-throughput TCR immunosequencing, statistical association of individual TCRs with disease status, and machine learning. A later analysis re-examined previously published TCR beta repertoires from more than 550 donors and added high-resolution HLA genotyping to investigate patterns of TCR occurrence. In the later analysis, no new phenotypic data were used to find candidate immune exposures; instead, reliance was placed on TCR beta sequences and their occurrence across donors. An earlier analysis of about 600 of the donors used high-throughput TCR beta sequencing to judge whether each TCR beta V gene segment behaved as functional or pseudogenic. Donor age, sex, ethnicity and CMV serostatus were compiled together with the repertoire data. Genome-wide SNP genotypes for about 65% of the roughly 670 donors were used in a later genetic analysis, which treated that subset as a discovery cohort. All discovery cohort repertoires had been generated using a single sequencing platform. HLA typing covered class I and class II loci at four-digit resolution. Typing coverage differed by locus: A, B, C, DRB1 and DQB1 were typed in roughly 620-630 donors, DQA1 in 522, DPA1 in approximately 610, and DPB1 in approximately 450. Roughly five DR-DQ haplotypes were handled as single units for association and clustering because linkage in the cohort was strong. Across around 400 genotyped donors of the cohort, an average of about 220,000 unique TCR beta nucleotide sequences per donor were sequenced, and 15% to 20% of those sequences were non-productive. General conclusions and limits of the study: In a later analysis, TCR association rates were found to vary across HLA loci, with the most associated TCRs seen for DRB1 alleles and the fewest for HLA-C alleles. In an earlier analysis of 500 to 650 of the donors, most TCR beta V segments appeared in productive rearrangements about 87% or about 30% of the time, broadly matching IMGT annotations. Across donors, most TCR sequences were observed very rarely, whereas some public TCRs were present in many individuals. A later genetic analysis reported fewer N-insertions in productive TCRs among donors in an Asian-associated ancestry cluster than the roughly 690-donor mean. Because HLA typing was unavailable for some donors at each locus, only the typed subset was used in association tests. A further reported finding was that TCR beta sequences accurately predicted the HLA-A and HLA-B alleles for most subjects in the first cohort. When HLA alleles, especially DR and DQ, strongly co-occurred, attributing TCR associations to individual alleles was difficult. Linkage disequilibrium might explain the correlated functional status among segregating V segments, but an unknown experimental factor could not be ruled out. Some IMGT-functional V segments, including TRBV6-2 and TRBV6-3, could not be distinguished by the 87-base-pair reads and were therefore excluded. CMV serostatus was the only immune exposure information available for the cohort. A later analysis found that HLA-associated TCR beta chains were more clonally expanded and had lower generation probabilities than equally common non-associated chains. A group of highly shared sequence variants was considered likely to be a technical artifact of the sequencing pipeline. An association between a missense DCLRE1C variant and V-gene and J-gene trimming of TCR beta chains was found in a later genetic analysis and replicated in an independent cohort. This cohort had only TCR beta chains sequenced, and the lack of alpha or paired-chain data limited which features could be detected. A later analysis reported that several top co-occurrence clusters appeared linked to parvovirus B19, influenza, CMV and Epstein-Barr virus. The authors suggested that the approach could potentially be generalized to other disease states and immunological phenotypes. Three of the identified cytomegalovirus-associated TCR beta chains were confirmed in vitro to be specific for cytomegalovirus antigens. In a later analysis, most CMV-associated TCR beta chains were found to appear HLA-restricted, with HLA associations seemingly driven largely by CMV exposure. About 15 rarely observed V segments, including chromosome 9 orphons, were excluded from the earlier analysis of some 590 of the donors because counts were too low. A later analysis associated about 17,000 TCR beta sequences with specific HLA alleles at a false discovery rate of 0.05. A total of 150 to 200 TCR beta chains were listed by the study as associated with cytomegalovirus. Cytomegalovirus status was reported to be diagnosed by the classifier with high specificity and sensitivity in both the original and validation cohorts. Roughly uniform sequencing depth across donors was assumed in presence/absence analyses, although this assumption may not hold.

With respect to this clone: Its antigen remains undetermined. No much larger clone is present one base from it, and per-base qualities are unavailable.

The junction carries 13 bases between V and J, which are trimmed by 1 base and 9 bases respectively. The CDR3 runs 15 residues from the cysteine to the phenylalanine. CDR3 DNA only is kept here, 45 bases in frame from base 1. The CDR1 and CDR2 encoded by the germline V gene are SGHTA and FQGNSA. In total, roughly 710 healthy bone marrow donors made up the cohort. Cohort members were all nominally healthy when sampled, although unrecorded immune exposures were likely present. The donor tested CMV seronegative and was one of the 352 seronegative cohort members. A peripheral blood sample was collected from each donor, and TCR beta sequencing was performed on peripheral blood mononuclear cells. Genomic DNA was extracted from the blood cell samples with the Qiagen DNeasy Blood Extraction Kit. Libraries were built with the immunoSEQ multiplex PCR assay. The multiplex PCR relied on a mix of 60 forward primers for TCR Vbeta segments and 13 reverse primers for TCR Jbeta segments. The CDR3 region of rearranged TCR beta genes was amplified from genomic DNA by a multiplex PCR assay. On the Illumina HiSeq System, the amplified TCR beta libraries were sequenced as 87-base-pair reads. The authors' pipeline ran thus. Across the 500 to 750 repertoires, a later analysis counted tens of millions of unique TCR beta chains, approximately 12 million of which were shared by at least two donors. Raw reads were error-corrected and collapsed into unique sequences by a nearest-neighbor algorithm in which closely related sequences were merged to remove PCR and sequencing errors. To assign V, D and J gene segments, CDR3 sequences were aligned to IMGT reference sequences. For a sequence to be retained, a match of at least six nucleotides was required to both a V gene segment and a J gene segment. Rearrangements were called productive when the CDR3 lacked stop codons and stayed in frame with V and J; all others were non-productive. CDR3 was defined by IMGT convention, running from the second conserved V-encoded cysteine to the conserved J-encoded phenylalanine. Sequences without an unambiguous match to a single V gene segment were excluded from the earlier analysis of 587 of the donors. In an earlier analysis of several hundred of the donors, V segments were called functional above 56.7% productive rearrangements and were called segregating when the between-donor standard deviation exceeded 5%. To diagnose cytomegalovirus status from the catalog of TCR beta chain sequences, a statistical classification framework was built. In a later analysis, V and J genes were assigned by comparing TCR nucleotide sequences against IMGT/GENE-DB human TR gene sequences. In a later analysis, CDR3 sequences and most-parsimonious VDJ recombination scenarios were assigned using the TCRdist pipeline. In a later analysis, each TCR beta chain was defined by its CDR3 amino acid sequence together with its V-gene family, and reads lacking a unique V-gene family were excluded. In a later analysis, some 600 highly shared, low-generation-probability nucleotide sequences were removed to address suspected cross-contamination and a sequencing artifact. For each public chain, a later analysis derived a clonal expansion index from normalized ranks of inferred template counts within each repertoire. A later analysis computed generation probabilities with a VDJ recombination model fitted to out-of-frame rearrangements, and checked the results against IGoR. Hypergeometric tests were used in a later analysis to score TCR-TCR, TCR-HLA and TCR-CMV co-occurrence, with a repertoire-size bias correction applied to the TCR pairs. To estimate false discovery rates, a later analysis permuted the HLA or CMV assignments 20 times. A later analysis grouped co-occurring TCRs with DBSCAN, adding TCRdist sequence similarity when clustering within HLA-allele-positive subsets. For co-occurrence clustering, repertoires with fewer than 30,000 or more than 120,000 public chains were excluded, along with 5 or 6 repertoires with anomalous nucleotide sharing. The clones in this table, taken by TCRdb from immuneACCESS, are in-frame only. Not every clone is retained; where verified, under half of the shortfall comes from an unresolved V gene, and the cause of the rest is unknown. V, J and clone size are those of that table, while D and trimming were read from the DNA. The sample yields 160,000 or so clones; more than 65% were counted once. The ten top clones hold approximately 1.3% of the sample.

The sequenced sample consisted of PBMCs. The sequence joins TRBV7-2 to TRBJ1-6; 5 matching bases give a weak D call of TRBD1. This TCR was sampled from a young man in good health and CMV-seronegative. The nucleotides are TGTGCCAGCAGCTTAGATTCAGGGAGGGGTTCACCCCTCCACTTT. It is translated as CASSLDSGRGSPLHF.